This T cell receptor beta chain is drawn from a study of OX40 agonist ivuxolimab in advanced cancers. With respect to the entire study: Ivuxolimab was a fully human IgG2 agonistic monoclonal antibody targeting the costimulatory receptor OX40 (CD134). A male proportion of nearly 85% and a mean age of roughly 58 years, ranging from roughly 23 to 79, were recorded for the dose-escalation cohort. Peripheral TCRbeta sequencing aimed to test whether ivuxolimab altered TCR sequence diversity and caused clonal T-cell expansion. The paper covers the monotherapy dose-escalation part of the phase I ivuxolimab trial, which included N ≈ 50 patients. Of the approximately 54 patients in dose escalation, about 20 had hepatocellular carcinoma, about 15 had melanoma, 9 had renal cell carcinoma and 9 had head and neck cancer. Prior anti-PD-1, anti-PD-L1 or anti-CTLA-4 therapy was permitted, and checkpoint inhibitors had been received by approximately 39% of dose-escalation patients. Intravenous ivuxolimab was administered to patients every 2 weeks at six dose levels: 0.01, 0.1, 0.3, 1.5, 3 and 10 mg/kg. Partial responses occurred in three dose-escalation patients, of whom one had hepatocellular carcinoma and two had cutaneous melanoma. Points the paper makes about the study in general: Clonal expansion of both CD4+ and CD8+ blood T cells was observed from baseline to week 6 at doses 0.1 to 3.0 mg/kg. After ivuxolimab, CD8+ T cells had more expanded clones than CD4+ T cells on average. Antigen specificity was not determined for the clonally expanded peripheral T cells. Low levels of normalized T-cell clonal expansion were also shown by some nonresponding patients. In partial responders in the 0.1-3.0 mg/kg groups, normalized peripheral clonal expansion was found to be among the lowest, especially among CD8+ T cells.

The trial excluded patients who had a history of autoimmune disease or were on systemic immunosuppression. Peripheral blood for TCR sequencing was drawn from every dose cohort at baseline, at cycle 4 day 1 and at cycle 7 day 1. The samples were drawn from a first-in-human, open-label, multicenter phase I dose-escalation trial of ivuxolimab. Adults with locally advanced or metastatic melanoma, renal cell, hepatocellular, or head and neck squamous cell carcinoma were enrolled in the trial. Before TCR sequencing, CD4+ T cells and CD8+ T cells were sorted from peripheral blood as separate populations. About this clone: No antigen is known for it. No much larger clone exists at a distance of one base, and base qualities are not known.

Trimming at the junction amounts to 3 bases on V and 2 bases on J, and the germline ends lie 4 bases apart. From the cysteine up to the phenylalanine, the CDR3 has a length of 12 residues. Only the CDR3 DNA stays, 36 bases, in frame from base 1. The germline V gene gives CDR1 as SGDLS and CDR2 as YYNGEE. To sequence the TCRbeta CDR3 region, genomic DNA was isolated from the sorted cells. TCRbeta CDR3 regions were sequenced using the immunoSEQ Assay. TCRdb provides this immuneACCESS table in a form limited to in-frame rearrangements. Some clones are lacking; in checked studies, under half of them reflect an unresolved V gene, and why the rest are absent is not known. For this sample there are around 85,000 clones; 75% to 95% appear just once. The ten largest clonotypes hold 8.4% of the sample.

The sample here was CD4+ or CD8+ T cells sorted from blood, taken in a trial of the OX40 agonist ivuxolimab. The sequence came from an adult with an advanced solid tumor such as melanoma, head and neck, liver or kidney cancer. The chain uses TRBV9 and TRBJ2-3, with an unclear D gene assignment. The sequenced DNA is TGTGCCAGCAGCGGATTCACAGATACGCAGTATTTT. Translation gives CASSGFTDTQYF.